This T cell receptor (beta chain) came from a study of response to subunit inactivated influenza vaccine. The study's findings and limits: The study's authors posited that every seasonal influenza vaccination enlists few new T cells.

This CDR3 has 14 amino acids. Germline V gives CDR1 DFQATT, CDR2 SNEGSKA (reference sequence). J gave up 3 bases and V 6 bases, and 7 bases lay outside the gene matches. TCRdb re-analysed the RT-PCR reads in MiXCR, keeping a single row per CDR3 protein. The sample carries 700,000 to 800,000 distinct CDR3 sequences, approximately 17% recorded once. In its sample, this clonotype was seen a few times. Its antigen is undetermined. The clonotype comes from a man aged 50-60 years who received an inactivated influenza vaccine. Sequenced here: PBMCs from blood, sampled 5 days after vaccination. V gene TRBV20-1 combines with J gene TRBJ2-7; 11 nucleotides agree with TRBD2. CDR3 in amino acids: CSAATSGGHYEQYF. The CDR3 nucleotides read TGCAGTGCGGCTACTAGCGGGGGTCACTACGAGCAGTACTTC.